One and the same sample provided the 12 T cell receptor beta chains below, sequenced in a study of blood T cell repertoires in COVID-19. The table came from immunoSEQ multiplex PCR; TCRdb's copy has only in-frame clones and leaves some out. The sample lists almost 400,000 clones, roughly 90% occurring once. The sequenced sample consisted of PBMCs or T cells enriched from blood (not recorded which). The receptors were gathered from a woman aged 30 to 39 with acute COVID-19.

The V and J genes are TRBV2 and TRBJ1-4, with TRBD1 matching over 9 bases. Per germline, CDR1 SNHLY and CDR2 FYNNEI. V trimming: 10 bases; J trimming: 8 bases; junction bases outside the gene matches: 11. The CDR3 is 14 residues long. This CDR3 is CATAAGTGLEKLFF. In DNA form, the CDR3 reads TGTGCCACCGCGGCCGGGACAGGGCTGGAAAAACTGTTTTTT.

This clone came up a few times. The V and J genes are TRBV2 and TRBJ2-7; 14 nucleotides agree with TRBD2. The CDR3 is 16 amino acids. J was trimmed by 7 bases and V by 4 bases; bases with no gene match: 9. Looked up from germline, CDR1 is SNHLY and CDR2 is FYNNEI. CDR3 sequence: CASSGILGLAGAEQYF. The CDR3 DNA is TGTGCCAGCAGTGGGATCCTGGGACTAGCGGGAGCAGAGCAGTACTTC.

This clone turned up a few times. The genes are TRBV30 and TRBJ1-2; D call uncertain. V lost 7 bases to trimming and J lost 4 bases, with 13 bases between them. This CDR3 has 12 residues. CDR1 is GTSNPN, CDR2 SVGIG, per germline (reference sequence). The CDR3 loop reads CAYSRNRYGYTF. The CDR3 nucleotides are TGTGCCTACTCCAGGAACCGCTATGGCTACACCTTC.

As DNA, the CDR3 is TGTGCCACCAGTCAGCCGGGGTATTACACAGATACGCAGTATTTT. This codes for CATSQPGYYTDTQYF. This chain connects TRBV24-1 to TRBJ2-3; a possible D gene is TRBD2 (5 bases). Trimming cost V 6 bases and J 2 bases, with 14 bases left between them. The CDR3 is made up of 15 amino acids. Germline V gives CDR1 KGHDR, CDR2 SFDVKD.

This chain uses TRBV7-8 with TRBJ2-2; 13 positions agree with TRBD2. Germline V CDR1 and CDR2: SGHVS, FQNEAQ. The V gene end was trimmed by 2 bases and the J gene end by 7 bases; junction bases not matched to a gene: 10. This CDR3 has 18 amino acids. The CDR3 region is CASSLTSGGASSIGELFF. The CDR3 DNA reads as TGTGCCAGCAGCTTAACTAGCGGGGGGGCCAGTAGTATCGGGGAGCTGTTTTTT.

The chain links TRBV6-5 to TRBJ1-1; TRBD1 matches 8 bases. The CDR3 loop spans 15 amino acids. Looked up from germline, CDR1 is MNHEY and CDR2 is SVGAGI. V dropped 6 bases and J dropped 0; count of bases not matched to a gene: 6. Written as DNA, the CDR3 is TGTGCCAGCAGGCGACAGGGGACTATGAACACTGAAGCTTTCTTT. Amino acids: CASRRQGTMNTEAFF.

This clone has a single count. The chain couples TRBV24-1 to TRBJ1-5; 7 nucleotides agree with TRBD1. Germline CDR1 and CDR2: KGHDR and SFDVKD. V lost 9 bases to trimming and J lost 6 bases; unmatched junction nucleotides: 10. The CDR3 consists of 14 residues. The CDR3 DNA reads TGTGCCACCCAAGGGGACAGAAAGGGTCAGCCCCAGCATTTT. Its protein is CATQGDRKGQPQHF.

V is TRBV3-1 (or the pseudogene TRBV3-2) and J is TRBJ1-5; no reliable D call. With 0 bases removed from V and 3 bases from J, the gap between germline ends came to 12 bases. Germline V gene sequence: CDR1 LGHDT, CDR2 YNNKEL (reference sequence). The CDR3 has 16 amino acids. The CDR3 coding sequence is TGTGCCAGCAGCCAAGATCGATTGGCAGTCAATCAGCCCCAGCATTTT. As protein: CASSQDRLAVNQPQHF.

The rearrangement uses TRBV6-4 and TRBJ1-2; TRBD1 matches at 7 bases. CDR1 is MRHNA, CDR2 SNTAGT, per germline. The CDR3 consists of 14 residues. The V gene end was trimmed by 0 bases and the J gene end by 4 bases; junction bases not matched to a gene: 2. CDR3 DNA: TGTGCCAGCAGTGACTCAGGGGGCATCTATGGCTACACCTTC. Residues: CASSDSGGIYGYTF.

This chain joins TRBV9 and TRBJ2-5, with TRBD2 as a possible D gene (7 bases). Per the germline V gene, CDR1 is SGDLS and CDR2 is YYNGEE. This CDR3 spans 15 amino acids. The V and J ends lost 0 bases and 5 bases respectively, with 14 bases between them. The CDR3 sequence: CASSVANGGPETQYF. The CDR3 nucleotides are TGTGCCAGCAGCGTAGCGAACGGGGGGCCGGAGACCCAGTACTTC.

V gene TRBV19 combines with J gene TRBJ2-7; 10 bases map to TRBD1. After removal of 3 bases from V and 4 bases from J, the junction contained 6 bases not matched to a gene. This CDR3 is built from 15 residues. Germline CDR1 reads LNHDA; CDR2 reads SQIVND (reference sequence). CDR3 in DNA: TGTGCCAGTAGTATCAGGGACAGGGGAGAATACGAGCAGTACTTC. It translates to CASSIRDRGEYEQYF.

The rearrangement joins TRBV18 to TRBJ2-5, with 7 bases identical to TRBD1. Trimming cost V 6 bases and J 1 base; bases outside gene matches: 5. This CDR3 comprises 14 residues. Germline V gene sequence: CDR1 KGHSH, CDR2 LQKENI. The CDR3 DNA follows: TGTGCCAGCTCGGCGACAGGGTTCCAAGAGACCCAGTACTTC. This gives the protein CASSATGFQETQYF.